This TCR beta chain comes out of a study of tumor-infiltrating lymphocytes in oesophageal squamous cell carcinoma. The table lists this clonotype with many counts. The ends were cut back, 10 bases at V and 0 bases at J, with 10 bases in the middle. CDR1 ENHRY and CDR2 SYGVKD come from the germline V gene. This CDR3 region has 13 residues. TCRdb processed the PCR reads anew with MiXCR; each CDR3 protein has one entry. The sample lists about 25,000 distinct CDR3 sequences, about 40% occurring once. This clonotype was sampled from a male donor with esophageal squamous cell carcinoma. The chain links TRBV10-3 to TRBJ1-5; the D gene is possibly TRBD1 (6 bases). Material: esophageal tumor tissue. CDR3 sequence (DNA): TGTGCCAGCCGACAGGATAGCAATCAGCCCCAGCATTTT. This sequence encodes CASRQDSNQPQHF.